This paragraph covers one TCR beta chain sequence. This sample stems from a study of patients and donors after allogeneic stem cell transplantation. Each CDR3 protein is one row after TCRdb ran MiXCR on the RT-PCR reads. In the table there are approximately 200,000 distinct CDR3 sequences, around 40% of which are singletons. The length of the CDR3 is 12 residues. V lost 3 bases and J 5 bases, leaving 7 bases between the germline ends. The V call is TRBV12-3 or TRBV12-4, the J call TRBJ1-1; D gene uncertain. This TCR derives from a human donor who was either an allogeneic HSCT recipient or a stem cell or donor lymphocyte infusion donor (not recorded which). It is not recorded whose cells these are; they may come from a transplant donor. The sequencing sample was made of blood, either unsorted or a sorted T cell fraction (not recorded which). Written as DNA, the CDR3 is TGTGCCAGCAGTTTTAAGGTGACTGAAGCTTTCTTT. Its translation is CASSFKVTEAFF.